The 32 T cell receptor beta chains presented below share a single source sample, sequenced in a study of cytomegalovirus exposure and HLA in healthy donors. PCR was performed using 60 Vbeta and 13 Jbeta primers. Measured with immunoSEQ multiplex PCR; TCRdb has only the in-frame clones, and not every one. The repertoire has 150,000 or so clones, about 74% of them found once; the top ten carry 4.3%. Sample: PBMCs. The receptors originated from a young man in good health and CMV-seropositive.

In regard to this clone: Other DNA variants within this sample encode the same CDR3. The gene calls are TRBV7-3 and TRBJ2-5; 13 bases match TRBD2. V was pared by 6 bases and J by 5 bases, with 9 bases of the junction left unmatched. Germline CDR1 and CDR2: SGHTA and FQGTGA. The length of the CDR3 is 16 residues. CDR3 region: CASSPGLAGPWETQYF. DNA of the CDR3: TGTGCCAGCAGTCCGGGACTAGCGGGGCCCTGGGAGACCCAGTACTTC.

The V call is TRBV2, the J call TRBJ2-2; D may be TRBD1 (5 bases). This CDR3 is built from 16 residues. V was trimmed by 0 bases and J by 2 bases, leaving 10 bases between them. Germline V gene data show CDR1 as SNHLY and CDR2 as FYNNEI. DNA for the CDR3: TGTGCCAGCAGTGAAGCTGGATGGGGCAACACCGGGGAGCTGTTTTTT. Its translation: CASSEAGWGNTGELFF.

The V call is TRBV9, the J call TRBJ2-7; 8 nucleotides align to TRBD2. The junction had 7 bases not matched to a gene; V was cut back by 0 bases and J by 5 bases. The germline V gene encodes CDR1 SGDLS and CDR2 YYNGEE. The CDR3 runs to 15 residues. The DNA of the CDR3 is TGTGCCAGCAGCGTAGCTACGGGAGGGCGCAACGAGCAGTACTTC. It codes for CASSVATGGRNEQYF. Together with reference TRBV9 and TRBJ2-7, the CDR3 gives the full variable domain: DSGVTQTPKHLITATGQRVTLRCSPRSGDLSVYWYQQSLDQGLQFLIQYYNGEERAKGNILERFSAQQFPDLHSELNLSSLELGDSALYFCASSVATGGRNEQYFGPGTRLTVT.

This clone was seen only a few times. The chain recombines TRBV7-9 with TRBJ1-4; the match to TRBD1 covers 9 bases. The CDR3 is 15 amino acids. V gave up 5 bases and J gave up 10 bases; unmatched junction bases: 11. Germline V gives CDR1 SEHNR, CDR2 FQNEAQ (reference sequence). As DNA, the CDR3 is TGTGCCAGCAGCCACGCCGGGACAGGGTACGGAAAACTGTTTTTT. This gives the protein CASSHAGTGYGKLFF.

The chain recombines TRBV14 with TRBJ2-6; D is ambiguous. The CDR3 length is 17 residues. CDR1 SGHDN and CDR2 FVKESK come from the germline V gene. V was trimmed by 1 base and J by 3 bases, leaving 13 bases between them. CDR3 nucleotides: TGTGCCAGCAGCCAAGTGTTCCCCTTCCGTGGGGCCAACGTCCTGACTTTC. Translated: CASSQVFPFRGANVLTF.

This chain joins TRBV4-1 and TRBJ1-5; perhaps TRBD1 as D (6 bases). Between the trimmed V and J ends, which lost 2 bases and 6 bases, there was a span of 14 bases. There are 15 residues in the CDR3. Germline loops: CDR1 MGHRA, CDR2 YSYEKL. CDR3 protein: CASSQWEGGSQPQHF. CDR3 coding DNA: TGCGCCAGCAGCCAATGGGAGGGGGGGAGTCAGCCCCAGCATTTT.

This clone was recorded only once. V gene TRBV28 combines with J gene TRBJ2-1; maybe TRBD2 (7 bases). V was pared by 5 bases and J by 3 bases, with 17 bases between. Germline V gene sequence: CDR1 MDHEN, CDR2 SYDVKM. There are 16 residues in the CDR3. The CDR3 DNA reads TGTGCCAGCAGTCCATCGGGGGGCGGGATCTACAATGAGCAGTTCTTC. It translates to CASSPSGGGIYNEQFF.

The chain has TRBV14 and TRBJ2-1; 12 bases fit TRBD2. Germline V gene lookup returns CDR1 SGHDN and CDR2 FVKESK. The V and J ends lost 4 bases and 0 bases, in that order; junction bases with no gene match: 7. CDR3 length: 18 amino acids. The DNA for the CDR3 is TGTGCCAGCAGCCGCCGGACTAGCGGGGAAAGCTCCTACAATGAGCAGTTCTTC. This gives the protein CASSRRTSGESSYNEQFF.

V and J are TRBV11-2 and TRBJ1-5; D perhaps matches TRBD1 (6 bases). V lost 3 bases, J lost 3 bases, and 12 bases lay in between. This CDR3 contains 15 residues. The germline V gene has CDR1 SGHAT and CDR2 FQNNGV. CDR3 in DNA: TGTGCCAGCAGCTTGTCCGGGACAAACAATCAGCCCCAGCATTTT. Amino acid sequence: CASSLSGTNNQPQHF.

J is TRBJ2-3 and V is TRBV9; D gene unclear. V dropped 1 base and J dropped 4 bases, with 16 bases sitting between them. The CDR3 extends over 16 amino acids. CDR1 SGDLS and CDR2 YYNGEE come from the germline V gene. As DNA, the CDR3 is TGTGCCAGCAGCGTACGTGGTCTCGGGTTCTCAGATACGCAGTATTTT. It is translated as CASSVRGLGFSDTQYF.

This chain joins TRBV7-2 and TRBJ2-6, with TRBD2 matching over 8 bases. Trimming cost V 5 bases and J 2 bases; bases outside gene matches: 11. The CDR3 covers 18 residues. CDR1 is SGHTA, CDR2 FQGNSA, per germline. The CDR3 protein is CASSPRGGTGTGANVLTF. CDR3 bases: TGTGCCAGCAGCCCACGGGGGGGTACTGGTACTGGGGCCAACGTCCTGACTTTC.

V is TRBV2 and J is TRBJ2-5; possible D gene TRBD1, 5 bases. The CDR3 is made up of 14 amino acids. Germline V gene sequence: CDR1 SNHLY, CDR2 FYNNEI. With 3 bases removed from V and 5 bases from J, the gap between germline ends came to 13 bases. DNA for the CDR3: TGTGCCAGCAGTGAGGGGCAGCTCTGGGAGACCCAGTACTTC. The encoded protein is CASSEGQLWETQYF.

This chain connects TRBV10-3 to TRBJ2-1, with D possibly TRBD2 on 6 matching bases. The CDR3 consists of 12 residues. From germline, CDR1 is ENHRY and CDR2 SYGVKD. V shed 2 bases and J shed 9 bases, with 8 bases lying between them. This chain's CDR3 is CAISEQEGEQFF. The CDR3 bases are TGTGCCATCAGTGAGCAGGAGGGTGAGCAGTTCTTC.

This clone was seen more than once but under ten times. The chain recombines TRBV2 with TRBJ2-7, with 8 bases fitting TRBD2. Germline V gene lookup returns CDR1 SNHLY and CDR2 FYNNEI. The CDR3 sequence is 15 residues long. With V trimmed by 6 bases and J by 2 bases, 9 bases remained unmatched. The CDR3 coding sequence is TGTGCCAGCAGGGCCGGACTAGCCCGAACCTACGAGCAGTACTTC. Translated: CASRAGLARTYEQYF. Based on the CDR3 plus reference TRBV2 and TRBJ2-7, the full variable domain is EPEVTQTPSHQVTQMGQEVILRCVPISNHLYFYWYRQILGQKVEFLVSFYNNEISEKSEIFDDQFSVERPDGSNFTLKIRSTKLEDSAMYFCASRAGLARTYEQYFGPGTRLTVT.

The chain carries TRBV4-1 and TRBJ2-1, with unresolved D. Germline values: CDR1 MGHRA, CDR2 YSYEKL. The ends were cut back, 3 bases at V and 4 bases at J, with 7 bases in the middle. The CDR3 extends over 13 amino acids. DNA of the CDR3: TGCGCCAGCAGCCAGGGCCCGTACAATGAGCAGTTCTTC. Its translation is CASSQGPYNEQFF.

The chain uses TRBV18 and TRBJ2-7; 8 bases fit TRBD2. With 2 bases clipped from V and 5 bases from J, the junction kept 8 bases outside the gene matches. This CDR3 contains 15 residues. CDR1 KGHSH and CDR2 LQKENI come from the germline V gene. The CDR3 sequence: CASSPGAGARHEQYF. The CDR3 DNA sequence: TGTGCCAGCTCACCAGGAGCGGGAGCCCGCCACGAGCAGTACTTC.

The DNA of the CDR3 is TGTGCCAGCAGCGGCCGGGACAGGGACGAGCAGTACTTC. Translating gives CASSGRDRDEQYF. The chain employs TRBV11-2 and TRBJ2-7, with 9 nucleotides matching TRBD1. The germline V gene has CDR1 SGHAT and CDR2 FQNNGV. The junction had 4 bases not matched to a gene; V was cut back by 5 bases and J by 5 bases. This CDR3 is built from 13 residues.

With respect to this clone: In the same sample, other DNA sequences code for this CDR3. The V gene is TRBV5-6, the J gene TRBJ2-7, with 8 bases that match TRBD2. The trim removed 0 bases at V and 5 bases at J, leaving 7 bases unmatched. CDR1 and CDR2 (germline): SGHDT, YYEEEE. CDR3 length: 15 residues. The CDR3 sequence is CASSLAGGPRDEQYF. The CDR3 DNA is TGTGCCAGCAGCTTGGCGGGGGGGCCAAGAGACGAGCAGTACTTC.

This chain links TRBV6-6 with TRBJ1-4; TRBD1 aligns across 9 bases. Germline values: CDR1 MNHNY, CDR2 SVGAGI (reference sequence). The CDR3 totals 13 residues. V trimming: 6 bases; J trimming: 6 bases; junction bases outside the gene matches: 2. The CDR3 is CASRRTGDEKLFF. The CDR3 DNA sequence: TGTGCCAGCAGGCGGACAGGGGATGAAAAACTGTTTTTT.

This clone has a handful of counts. The chain carries TRBV9 and TRBJ2-3; 7 bases agree with TRBD2. Germline V gene lookup returns CDR1 SGDLS and CDR2 YYNGEE. Germline trimming cut 7 bases from V and 0 bases from J; bases unmatched to any gene: 8. The CDR3 consists of 15 residues. The CDR3 nucleotides are TGTGCCAGCGGGCTAGCGGCATACAGCACAGATACGCAGTATTTT. This sequence encodes CASGLAAYSTDTQYF.

The chain joins TRBV6-5 to TRBJ2-7; 14 bases map to TRBD2. CDR3 length: 15 amino acids. V was pared by 6 bases and J by 3 bases, with 4 bases of the junction left unmatched. The germline V gene has CDR1 MNHEY and CDR2 SVGAGI. The CDR3 here is CASRIGLAGGYEQYF. The CDR3 DNA follows: TGTGCCAGCAGGATCGGACTAGCGGGGGGCTACGAGCAGTACTTC.

This chain joins TRBV7-9 and TRBJ1-2; D not certain. V lost 5 bases and J 6 bases, leaving 10 bases between the germline ends. The CDR3 extends over 12 amino acids. From germline, CDR1 is SEHNR and CDR2 FQNEAQ (reference sequence). The CDR3 region is CASSTTRDGYTF. CDR3 coding DNA: TGTGCCAGCAGCACGACCCGGGATGGCTACACCTTC.

The rearrangement uses TRBV4-1 and TRBJ2-5; 7 bases align to TRBD1. TRBJ2-7 explains the end of the DNA better; the J call may be wrong. Germline CDR1 reads MGHRA; CDR2 reads YSYEKL. This CDR3 has 13 amino acids. The CDR3 DNA sequence: TGCGCCAGCAGCCTAGGGACAGCCTACGAGCAGTACTTC. It encodes CASSLGTAYEQYF.

This clone was counted only a few times. The chain links TRBV19 to TRBJ2-1; 7 nucleotides agree with TRBD2. CDR1 and CDR2 (germline): LNHDA, SQIVND (reference sequence). This CDR3 has 17 residues. V lost 5 bases and J lost 0; bases outside the gene matches: 10. The CDR3 spells CASSARLAGLSYNEQFF. Written as DNA, the CDR3 is TGTGCCAGTAGTGCCCGGTTAGCGGGCCTCTCCTACAATGAGCAGTTCTTC.

The chain is built from TRBV19 and TRBJ1-1; D is unresolved. CDR1 LNHDA and CDR2 SQIVND come from the germline V gene (reference sequence). V was trimmed by 4 bases and J by 4 bases, leaving 13 bases between them. The CDR3 runs to 14 residues. CDR3 loop: CASSTQTAGTEAFF. DNA of the CDR3: TGTGCCAGTAGTACCCAAACGGCGGGCACTGAAGCTTTCTTT.

The rearrangement uses TRBV11-3 and TRBJ1-1, with TRBD1 matching over 7 bases. The germline V gene encodes CDR1 SGHNT and CDR2 YENEEA. V lost 5 bases and J lost 0; bases outside the gene matches: 6. The CDR3 spans 15 residues. CDR3 nucleotides: TGTGCCAGCAGCGTAGGGGGCCCCATGAACACTGAAGCTTTCTTT. Amino acids: CASSVGGPMNTEAFF.

The chain combines TRBV27 with TRBJ1-1; a possible D gene is TRBD1 (6 bases). Deletions cut 2 bases from V and 1 base from J, with 20 bases between. In germline, CDR1 is MNHEY, CDR2 SMNVEV (reference sequence). The CDR3 totals 18 residues. This chain's CDR3 is CASSLGNRARTPNTEAFF. In nucleotides, the CDR3 is TGTGCCAGCAGTTTAGGGAACAGGGCTAGGACCCCGAACACTGAAGCTTTCTTT.

The chain carries TRBV19 and TRBJ1-1; 7 nucleotides align to TRBD1. V dropped 7 bases and J dropped 2; count of bases not matched to a gene: 7. CDR1 is LNHDA, CDR2 SQIVND, per germline (reference sequence). The CDR3 has 14 amino acids. CDR3 region: CASKEGQRNTEAFF. CDR3 bases: TGTGCCAGTAAGGAGGGACAGAGAAACACTGAAGCTTTCTTT.

This clone is a singleton in its sample. The rearrangement joins TRBV5-6 to TRBJ2-7, with 9 bases matching TRBD2. This CDR3 has 16 residues. The J segment lost 3 bases and the V segment lost 4 bases, leaving 11 bases of the junction unmatched. Germline V CDR1 and CDR2: SGHDT, YYEEEE. The CDR3, as DNA: TGTGCCAGCAGCAAGATACACGCTAGCGGGGTCTACGAGCAGTACTTC. It encodes CASSKIHASGVYEQYF. Variable domain in full (rest from reference TRBV5-6 and TRBJ2-7): DAGVTQSPTHLIKTRGQQVTLRCSPKSGHDTVSWYQQALGQGPQFIFQYYEEEERQRGNFPDRFSGHQFPNYSSELNVNALLLGDSALYLCASSKIHASGVYEQYFGPGTRLTVT.

The V gene is TRBV10-1, the J gene TRBJ2-3; TRBD1 aligns across 7 bases. CDR1 is WNHNN and CDR2 is SYGVQD in the germline V gene (reference sequence). The V segment lost 6 bases and the J segment 3 bases; nucleotides outside the gene matches: 9. The CDR3 length is 15 residues. The chain's CDR3 is CASSHPGGMTDTQYF. For the CDR3, the DNA is TGCGCCAGCAGCCACCCAGGGGGTATGACAGATACGCAGTATTTT.

The rearrangement joins TRBV16 to TRBJ2-5, with 7 nucleotides matching TRBD2. The CDR3 is made up of 17 amino acids. J was trimmed by 1 base and V by 0 bases; bases with no gene match: 8. Germline assignment: CDR1 KGHSY and CDR2 FQNENV. This chain's CDR3 is CASSQSGRGRPQETQYF. The DNA for the CDR3 is TGTGCCAGCAGCCAATCGGGTCGCGGGAGACCCCAAGAGACCCAGTACTTC.

The gene calls are TRBV28 and TRBJ1-2, with TRBD1 identical over 9 bases. The CDR3 loop spans 16 amino acids. V shed 6 bases and J 5 bases; nucleotides not matched to a gene: 13. Per the germline V gene, CDR1 is MDHEN and CDR2 is SYDVKM. In DNA, the CDR3 is TGTGCCAGCAGCCAACCCTATGGACAGGGGCTTTATGGCTACACCTTC. It codes for CASSQPYGQGLYGYTF.